This T cell receptor beta chain originates from a study of shared clonotypes between healthy human individuals. Assay used: immunoSEQ multiplex PCR; TCRdb lists only in-frame clones, some missing. The top ten clones hold about 12% of a sample with about 490,000 clones, approximately 78% of them seen once. Caucasian adults residing in Nashville, Tennessee made up all the donors. The CDR3 covers 13 residues. The germline V gene has CDR1 MNHEY and CDR2 SVGAGI. Material for sequencing was PBMCs. The chain couples TRBV6-5 to TRBJ2-5; D may be TRBD1 (5 bases). The DNA end is a closer match to TRBJ2-7, so the J assignment may be wrong. The TCR sequence derives from a woman aged 40 to 50 in good health. Some clones in this sample may be carry-over from other donors' samples. The CDR3 spells CASSYQGSYEQYF. The CDR3 DNA follows: TGTGCCAGCAGTTACCAGGGATCCTACGAGCAGTACTTC.